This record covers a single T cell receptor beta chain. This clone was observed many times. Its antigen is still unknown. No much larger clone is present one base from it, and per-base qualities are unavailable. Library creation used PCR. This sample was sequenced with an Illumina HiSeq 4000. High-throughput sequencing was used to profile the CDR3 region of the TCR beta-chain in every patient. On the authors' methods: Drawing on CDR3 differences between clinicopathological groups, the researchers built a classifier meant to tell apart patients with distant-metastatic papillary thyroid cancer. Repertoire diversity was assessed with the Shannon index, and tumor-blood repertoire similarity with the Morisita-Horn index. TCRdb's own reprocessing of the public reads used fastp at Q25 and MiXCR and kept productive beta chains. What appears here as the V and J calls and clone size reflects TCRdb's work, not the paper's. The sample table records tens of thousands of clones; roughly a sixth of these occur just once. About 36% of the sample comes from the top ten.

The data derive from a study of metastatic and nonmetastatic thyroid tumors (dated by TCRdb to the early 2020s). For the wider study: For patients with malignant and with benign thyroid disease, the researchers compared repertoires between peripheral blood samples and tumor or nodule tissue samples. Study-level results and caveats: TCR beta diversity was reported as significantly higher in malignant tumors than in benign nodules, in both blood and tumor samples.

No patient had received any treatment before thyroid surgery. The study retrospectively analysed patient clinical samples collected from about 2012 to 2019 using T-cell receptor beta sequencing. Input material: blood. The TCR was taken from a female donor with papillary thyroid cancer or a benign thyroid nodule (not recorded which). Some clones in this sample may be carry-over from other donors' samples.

The DNA is as follows: TGTGCCAGCAGCTCAGGACTAGTCCCAAACGAGCAGTACTTC. Its protein reads: CASSSGLVPNEQYF. The chain is assembled from TRBV7-8 and TRBJ2-7, with 7 bases aligning to TRBD2. There are 14 amino acids in the CDR3, from cysteine to phenylalanine inclusive. The entry retains the CDR3 DNA only, 42 bases that are in frame from base 1. CDR1 is given as SGHVS and CDR2 as FQNEAQ, both from the germline V gene. V is cut back by 4 bases and J by 5 bases, with 8 bases in the junction unmatched. The entire variable domain, with the stretches around the CDR3 drawn from the reference TRBV7-8 and TRBJ2-7 proteins, is GAGVSQSPRYKVAKRGQDVALRCDPISGHVSLFWYQQALGQGPEFLTYFQNEAQLDKSGLPSDRFFAERPEGSVSTLKIQRTQQEDSAVYLCASSSGLVPNEQYFGPGTRLTVT.